This entry lists 5 T cell receptor beta chains sequenced from one sample in a study of glioma-infiltrating T cells. TCR alpha and beta CDR3 regions were amplified from RNA using iRepertoire nested multiplex PCR. TCRdb ran MiXCR on the multiplex PCR reads and lists one entry per CDR3 protein. The sample has about 140,000 distinct CDR3 sequences, about two fifths seen once; the top ten hold more than 15%. Sequencing input: glioma tissue, nonneoplastic brain tissue, or PBMCs (not recorded which). The origin of the receptors is a human donor with low-grade glioma or glioblastoma, undergoing nonglioma brain surgery, or in good health (not recorded which).

The gene calls are TRBV10-1 and TRBJ2-5, with no clear D. Germline lookup yields CDR1 WNHNN and CDR2 SYGVQD (reference sequence). V dropped 3 bases and J dropped 0 bases, with 5 bases sitting between them. The CDR3 runs 13 residues. The DNA of the CDR3 is TGCGCCAGCAGTGATGTTAACCAAGAGACCCAGTACTTC. The encoded protein is CASSDVNQETQYF.

The chain carries TRBV20-1 and TRBJ2-1, with unresolved D. Germline V CDR1 and CDR2: DFQATT, SNEGSKA (reference sequence). V dropped 4 bases and J dropped 0 bases, with 19 bases sitting between them. CDR3 length: 17 residues. For the CDR3, the DNA is TGCAGTGCTACGGCCTCCTATCCCGGAATCTCCTACAATGAGCAGTTCTTC. Translated: CSATASYPGISYNEQFF.

This chain links TRBV6-6 with TRBJ2-7, with D uncertain. The V and J ends lost 2 bases and 2 bases respectively, with 10 bases between them. The germline gives CDR1 MNHNY, CDR2 SVGAGI (reference sequence). The CDR3 is 14 residues long. CDR3: CASSYASGAYEQYF. The CDR3, as DNA: TGTGCCAGCAGTTACGCTTCTGGGGCCTACGAGCAGTACTTC.

This clonotype was picked up a small number of times. This chain joins TRBV7-9 and TRBJ1-2, with 7 bases matching TRBD1. V gave up 5 bases and J gave up 8 bases; unmatched junction bases: 11. Germline CDR1 and CDR2: SEHNR and FQNEAQ (reference sequence). This CDR3 contains 14 residues. This CDR3 is CASSQDRVREGYTF. The CDR3 region has the DNA TGTGCCAGCAGCCAAGACAGGGTCCGTGAAGGCTACACCTTC.

A note on this clonotype: A junction boundary mismatches the germline segment, possibly from a read error. The chain links TRBV6-2 or TRBV6-3 to TRBJ2-3; TRBD2 aligns across 8 bases. Germline CDR1 and CDR2: MNHEY and SVGEGT. The CDR3 has 15 residues. CDR3 DNA: TGTGCCAGCAGCAAAGAGCGGGGGCGAACAGATACGCGGTATTTT. It translates to CASSKERGRTDTRYF.